This is a list of T cell receptor beta chains from one sample in a study of cytotoxic CD8 clonotypes in ibrutinib-treated CLL. The assay was immunoSEQ multiplex PCR, and TCRdb's table has in-frame clones only and misses some. The sample carries 65,000 to 90,000 clones, around four fifths recorded once. The sequences come from PBMCs, collected after 24 months of ibrutinib treatment. All receptors derive from a human donor with chronic lymphocytic leukemia. CDR3s include the opening cysteine and the closing phenylalanine or tryptophan. The order of the fields is J gene, D gene, V gene, clone size, CDR3 DNA, CDR3 protein. D genes are given only for firm matches. Size is stated for part of the rows, as once, few or many counts, or as a class when the clone is expanded.

j_gene: TRBJ2-1
d_gene: TRBD1
v_gene: TRBV18
abundance: .
CDR3nt: TGTGCCAGCTCCCCCGGACAGGGCTCTTACAATGAGCAGTTCTTC
CDR3aa: CASSPGQGSYNEQFF

j_gene: TRBJ2-1
d_gene: TRBD2
v_gene: TRBV4-3
abundance: .
CDR3nt: TGCGCCAGCAGCCAAGTCGTGGGAGGGCCGGGGAATGAGCAGTTCTTC
CDR3aa: CASSQVVGGPGNEQFF

j_gene: TRBJ2-1
d_gene: TRBD2
v_gene: TRBV30
abundance: once
CDR3nt: TGTGCTTCGAGTAGAGGGGCTAGCGGGAGGCCCCCCTACAATGAGCAGTTCTTC
CDR3aa: CASSRGASGRPPYNEQFF

j_gene: TRBJ2-7
d_gene: TRBD2
v_gene: TRBV7-9
abundance: .
CDR3nt: TGTGCCAGCAGCTTAGAGGAGGGAGGGATATCCTACGAGCAGTACTTC
CDR3aa: CASSLEEGGISYEQYF

j_gene: TRBJ1-5
d_gene: .
v_gene: TRBV30
abundance: .
CDR3nt: TGTGCCTGGAGTGGTCCCAGCCCCAATCAGCCCCAGCATTTT
CDR3aa: CAWSGPSPNQPQHF

j_gene: TRBJ1-2
d_gene: .
v_gene: TRBV7-9
abundance: .
CDR3nt: TGTGCCAGCAGCGGGACACCAGGGGTAAACTATGGCTACACCTTC
CDR3aa: CASSGTPGVNYGYTF

j_gene: TRBJ2-1
d_gene: .
v_gene: TRBV7-9
abundance: .
CDR3nt: TGTGCCAGCAGCCCCGATGGGGTCCACAATGAGCAGTTCTTC
CDR3aa: CASSPDGVHNEQFF

j_gene: TRBJ1-2
d_gene: .
v_gene: TRBV4-3
abundance: .
CDR3nt: TGCGCCAGCAGCCAAGACAAACCATTTAACTATGGCTACACCTTC
CDR3aa: CASSQDKPFNYGYTF

j_gene: TRBJ2-2
d_gene: .
v_gene: TRBV28
abundance: once
CDR3nt: TGTGCCAGCAGTTTTCTGGGCTTGGGTGGCACCGGGGAGCTGTTTTTT
CDR3aa: CASSFLGLGGTGELFF

j_gene: TRBJ2-2
d_gene: .
v_gene: TRBV25-1
abundance: few
CDR3nt: TGTGCCAGCAGTGAGGAGGCCCGGAGCACCGGGGAGCTGTTTTTT
CDR3aa: CASSEEARSTGELFF

j_gene: TRBJ1-2
d_gene: .
v_gene: TRBV7-9
abundance: .
CDR3nt: TGTGCCAGCAGCTTGAGATCCCGGGACGGTGATGGCTACACCTTC
CDR3aa: CASSLRSRDGDGYTF

j_gene: TRBJ2-3
d_gene: .
v_gene: TRBV9
abundance: .
CDR3nt: TGTGCCAGCAACCGGGAAACAGATACGCAGTATTTT
CDR3aa: CASNRETDTQYF

j_gene: TRBJ2-6
d_gene: .
v_gene: TRBV25-1
abundance: .
CDR3nt: TGTGCCAGCAGTGTAACAGGGGCCAACGTCCTGACTTTC
CDR3aa: CASSVTGANVLTF

j_gene: TRBJ1-1
d_gene: .
v_gene: TRBV7-3
abundance: once
CDR3nt: TGTGCCAGCAGCCAACGAAGGGACAACACTGAAGCTTTCTTT
CDR3aa: CASSQRRDNTEAFF

j_gene: TRBJ2-1
d_gene: TRBD2
v_gene: TRBV6-6
abundance: .
CDR3nt: TGTGCCAGCAGTTACTCGACTAGCGGCTACAATGAGCAGTTCTTC
CDR3aa: CASSYSTSGYNEQFF

j_gene: TRBJ2-3
d_gene: .
v_gene: TRBV7-9
abundance: .
CDR3nt: TGTGCCAGCAGCCTACTAGCCCCGGGCACAGATACGCAGTATTTT
CDR3aa: CASSLLAPGTDTQYF

j_gene: TRBJ2-3
d_gene: .
v_gene: TRBV15
abundance: .
CDR3nt: TGTGCCACCAGCACGGACATTAAGGGAAGCACAGATACGCAGTATTTT
CDR3aa: CATSTDIKGSTDTQYF

j_gene: TRBJ2-6
d_gene: .
v_gene: TRBV6-5
abundance: .
CDR3nt: TGTGCCAGCAGACTCTCTGGGGCCAACGTCCTGACTTTC
CDR3aa: CASRLSGANVLTF

j_gene: TRBJ1-2
d_gene: .
v_gene: TRBV6-6
abundance: .
CDR3nt: TGTGCCAGCAGTTACTCGGATGCGGTGGCAGGCTACACCTTC
CDR3aa: CASSYSDAVAGYTF